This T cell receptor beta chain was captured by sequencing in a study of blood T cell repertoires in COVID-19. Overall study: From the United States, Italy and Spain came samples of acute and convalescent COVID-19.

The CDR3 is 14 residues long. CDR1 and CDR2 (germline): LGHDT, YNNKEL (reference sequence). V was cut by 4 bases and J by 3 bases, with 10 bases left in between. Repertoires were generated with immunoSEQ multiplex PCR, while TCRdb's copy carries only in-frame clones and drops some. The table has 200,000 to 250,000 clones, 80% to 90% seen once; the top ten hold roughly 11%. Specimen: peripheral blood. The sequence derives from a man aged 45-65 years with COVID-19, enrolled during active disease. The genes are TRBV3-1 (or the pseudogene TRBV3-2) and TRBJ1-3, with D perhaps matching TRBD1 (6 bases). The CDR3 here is CASSLSGVGNTIYF. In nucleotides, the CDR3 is TGTGCCAGCAGCCTGTCAGGGGTTGGAAACACCATATATTTT.